The rows below give T cell receptor beta chains drawn from one sample of a study of blood T cell repertoires in COVID-19. Repertoires were generated with immunoSEQ multiplex PCR, while TCRdb's copy carries only in-frame clones and drops some. The sample yields about 200,000 clones, 80% to 85% seen once. Material for sequencing was peripheral blood. The receptors were gathered from a human donor in a cohort sampled during active COVID-19. Each CDR3 is given with its conserved first and last residue.

V,CDR3
TRBV6-1,CASSDSLLRVTGVEQYF
TRBV5-4,CASSPGSSYQETQYF
TRBV18,CASSLQGLAGYNEQFF
TRBV21-1,CASSSLGQGVREQYF
TRBV30,CAWSDRRGAYNEQFF
TRBV7-8,CASSPGLAGVPSYEQYF
TRBV28,CASRGNSNQPQHF
TRBV10-3,CAISESGVEGSFQETQYF
TRBV6-6,CASSPTSGSSYEQYF
TRBV28,CASKGGQGFTPLHF
TRBV19,CASTHSLTQPQHF
TRBV5-1,CASSPGTGSYEQYF
TRBV7-8,CASSLRDRANGANVLTF
TRBV27,CASSPGETGELFF
TRBV21-1,CATLDRNYGYTF
TRBV28,CASSPTRGMNTEAFF
TRBV28,CASSGTGHGYTF
TRBV5-1,CASSLMGQNNEQFF
TRBV24-1,CATKPTGETYEQYF
TRBV5-1,CASSLVTGATEAFF
TRBV6-2/TRBV6-3,CASSYGLAGVLRETQYF
TRBV9,CASSEPLGDSSYNEQFF
TRBV4-1,CASSPLGQGGPETQYF
TRBV27,CATGTGPRQPQHF
TRBV19,CASSIAGSSYEQYF
TRBV10-3,CAISHGTSGYQETQYF
TRBV24-1,CATSDLTPLSNQPQHF
TRBV10-3,CAISRTGRDGYTF
TRBV6-5,CASSYSTAAGQAGYTF
TRBV25-1,CASSPRTSDYNEQFF
TRBV5-1,CASSVSTSGLETQYF
TRBV5-8,CASSADTMTNEKLFF
TRBV28,CASSSRRAGGSNQPQHF
TRBV27,CASSSWREGSYNEQFF
TRBV18,CASSPTGSVFF
TRBV3-1/TRBV3-2,CASSLLQGNYGYTF
TRBV7-6,CASSIRVDGANVLTF
TRBV27,CASSPGQGAGQPQHF
TRBV18,CASSPSGLGDTQYF
TRBV7-3,CASSQGTGVTTEAFF
TRBV7-3,CASSLTGGLDTQYF
TRBV7-2,CASSLAWDRLYEQYF
TRBV19,CASSAGLAGDVSYNEQFF
TRBV9,CASTSGATDTQYF
TRBV5-1,CASSLAPPGISYNEQFF
TRBV6-5,CASSYSAGGGTQHF
TRBV6-5,CASSMGSRNTIYF
TRBV5-3,CARSLQGYNQPQHF
TRBV7-2,CASSPDRGHSNQPQHF
TRBV7-2,CASSWVHRGRLVSYEQYF
TRBV10-3,CAIMGQGFDEQYF
TRBV4-2,CASSQDRSGQGAYEQYF
TRBV30,CAWSTAPLPYEQYF